The present TCR beta chain was sequenced within a study of human T cells and chemical hapten exposure. This clonotype was seen a handful of times. Time point specified: patch test 2, 6 weeks after DPC sensitization. Treatment here: therapeutic diphenylcyclopropenone sensitization with weekly scalp DPC. The CDR3 runs 13 residues. The germline gives CDR1 SNHLY, CDR2 FYNNEI. Trimming left V 2 bases short and J 3 bases short, with 7 bases between. MiXCR was run by TCRdb on the RACE reads, yielding one entry per CDR3 protein. The sample holds approximately 120,000 distinct CDR3 sequences, about a tenth seen once.

The sample in question was whole blood, obtained in connection with sensitization to the hapten diphenylcyclopropenone (DPC). This sequence joins TRBV2 and TRBJ2-5, with D perhaps assigned TRBD1 or TRBD2 (5 bases each). This clonotype was obtained from a woman aged 40 to 50 with alopecia areata. Some clones in this sample may be carry-over from other donors' samples. The CDR3 region has the DNA TGTGCCAGCAGTGAATTGGGGGAAGAGACCCAGTACTTC. This encodes CASSELGEETQYF.